What follows are 11 T cell receptor beta chains derived from one specimen sequenced in a study of naive and memory T cell subsets. TCR cDNA received a 3' ligated oligonucleotide that carried a UMI. The SP2 primer and nested alpha and beta constant region primers amplified ligated cDNA in four rounds. TCRdb re-analysed the 5' RACE reads in MiXCR, keeping a single row per CDR3 protein. The sample carries about 62,000 distinct CDR3 sequences, under 10% recorded once. These receptors all come from a female donor in good health.

This clonotype occurred a few times. This rearrangement joins TRBV25-1 to TRBJ1-3, with D uncertain. The CDR3 consists of 15 residues. V was clipped by 3 bases and J by 0 bases, with 9 bases between them. Germline CDR1 MGHDK, CDR2 SYGVNS. CDR3 loop: CASSDGRNSGNTIYF. DNA of the CDR3: TGTGCCAGCAGTGACGGGAGGAACTCTGGAAACACCATATATTTT.

This sequence joins TRBV6-1 and TRBJ2-1, with 9 bases fitting TRBD1. The CDR3 covers 16 residues. Germline trimming cut 4 bases from V and 2 bases from J; bases unmatched to any gene: 6. Germline V gene lookup returns CDR1 MNHNS and CDR2 SASEGT. CDR3 amino acids: CASSGQGGYAYNEQFF. The CDR3 DNA reads as TGTGCCAGCAGTGGACAGGGGGGGTACGCCTACAATGAGCAGTTCTTC.

This clonotype was found a few times. The rearrangement uses TRBV28 and TRBJ2-5, with a possible D match to TRBD1 (7 bases). The CDR3 runs to 16 residues. Germline lookup yields CDR1 MDHEN and CDR2 SYDVKM. V lost 7 bases and J 2 bases, leaving 20 bases between the germline ends. The CDR3 DNA sequence: TGTGCCAGCACGACAGGGAGGAGGATGGGTCAAGAGACCCAGTACTTC. Amino acid sequence: CASTTGRRMGQETQYF. The complete variable domain, with remaining parts taken from reference TRBV28 and TRBJ2-5, reads DVKVTQSSRYLVKRTGEKVFLECVQDMDHENMFWYRQDPGLGLRLIYFSYDVKMKEKGDIPEGYSVSREKKERFSLILESASTNQTSMYLCASTTGRRMGQETQYFGPGTRLLVL.

CDR3 amino acids: CASSLYSGAYNEQFF. CDR3 DNA sequence: TGCGCCAGCAGCTTATATAGCGGGGCTTACAATGAGCAGTTCTTC. The chain is built from TRBV5-1 and TRBJ2-1; 8 nucleotides align to TRBD2. The germline CDR1 and CDR2 sequences are SGHRS and YFSETQ. V gave up 2 bases and J gave up 4 bases; unmatched junction bases: 5. This CDR3 has 15 residues.

In this sample, this clonotype turned up many times. The chain is built from TRBV19 and TRBJ1-5; 7 bases fit TRBD1. The germline gives CDR1 LNHDA, CDR2 SQIVND (reference sequence). This CDR3 has 16 residues. J was trimmed by 6 bases and V by 9 bases; bases with no gene match: 17. The CDR3 region is CASTSQGGHGGQPQHF. Written as DNA, the CDR3 is TGTGCCAGCACTTCTCAGGGGGGGCACGGGGGTCAGCCCCAGCATTTT.

This clonotype was seen a few times. V is TRBV19 and J is TRBJ2-2; possible D gene TRBD1, 5 bases. The V and J ends lost 0 bases and 0 bases respectively, with 14 bases between them. This CDR3 region has 18 residues. The germline V gene encodes CDR1 LNHDA and CDR2 SQIVND (reference sequence). This chain's CDR3 is CASSIDLRVLTNTGELFF. The CDR3 DNA follows: TGTGCCAGTAGTATAGATCTCAGGGTTTTGACGAACACCGGGGAGCTGTTTTTT. The complete variable domain, with remaining parts taken from reference TRBV19 and TRBJ2-2, reads DGGITQSPKYLFRKEGQNVTLSCEQNLNHDAMYWYRQDPGQGLRLIYYSQIVNDFQKGDIAEGYSVSREKKESFPLTVTSAQKNPTAFYLCASSIDLRVLTNTGELFFGEGSRLTVL.

The chain links TRBV5-4 to TRBJ1-6; 9 positions match TRBD1. The trim removed 4 bases at V and 8 bases at J, leaving 10 bases unmatched. The CDR3 consists of 16 residues. In germline, CDR1 is SGHNT, CDR2 YYREEE (reference sequence). CDR3 nucleotide sequence: TGTGCCAGCAGCCTAGGGACAGGGATTTTTGATTCACCCCTCCACTTT. Translation: CASSLGTGIFDSPLHF.

This clonotype was seen ten or more times. The CDR3 coding sequence is TGTGCCAGCAGGTTCCCCACTAGCGGGAGAGACAATGAGCAGTTCTTC. Translated, it gives CASRFPTSGRDNEQFF. This sequence joins TRBV12-3 or TRBV12-4 and TRBJ2-1, with TRBD2 matching 11 bases. The CDR3 is made up of 16 amino acids. J lost 5 bases, V lost 6 bases, and 9 bases had no gene match.

This clonotype was seen more than once but under ten times. J is TRBJ1-5 and V is TRBV6-2 or TRBV6-3; unclear D gene. In germline, CDR1 is MNHEY, CDR2 SVGEGT. With 6 bases removed from V and 0 bases from J, the gap between germline ends came to 12 bases. The CDR3 totals 15 residues. This CDR3 reads CASSIRPASNQPQHF. The DNA of the CDR3 is TGTGCCAGCAGCATACGACCGGCTAGCAATCAGCCCCAGCATTTT.

This clonotype was found a few times. The chain recombines TRBV20-1 with TRBJ2-7; 9 bases map to TRBD2. With 1 base clipped from V and 3 bases from J, the junction kept 7 bases outside the gene matches. Germline V lookup: CDR1 DFQATT, CDR2 SNEGSKA (reference sequence). The CDR3 has 15 residues. The CDR3 nucleotides are TGCAGTGCTAGAGTCTTAGCGGGAGTACTCTACGAGCAGTACTTC. Its protein is CSARVLAGVLYEQYF.

This clonotype was counted between two and nine times. The V gene is TRBV5-1, the J gene TRBJ2-3; no firm D call. The germline gives CDR1 SGHRS, CDR2 YFSETQ. The CDR3 totals 14 residues. Trimming took 4 bases from V and 0 from J, leaving 9 bases between them. Here the CDR3 reads CASSPYLSTDTQYF. DNA for the CDR3: TGCGCCAGCAGCCCTTATCTAAGCACAGATACGCAGTATTTT. The complete variable domain, with remaining parts taken from reference TRBV5-1 and TRBJ2-3, reads KAGVTQTPRYLIKTRGQQVTLSCSPISGHRSVSWYQQTPGQGLQFLFEYFSETQRNKGNFPGRFSGRQFSNSRSEMNVSTLELGDSALYLCASSPYLSTDTQYFGPGTRLTVL.